These T cell receptor beta chains were read from a single sample in a study of cytomegalovirus exposure and HLA in healthy donors. TCRdb keeps only in-frame clones here, not all; method: immunoSEQ multiplex PCR. The sample has under 200,000 clones, 80% seen once. The sequencing sample was made of PBMCs. The receptors stem from a man aged 25 to 40 in good health and CMV-seronegative. Each CDR3 is given with its conserved first and last residue. Each record gives: V gene, D gene, J gene, clone size, CDR3 protein, CDR3 DNA. A D gene is named only where the DNA matches it firmly. The size field is filled for only some rows; it gives once, few, many or a size class.

V: TRBV19; D: .; J: TRBJ1-6; size: .; CDR3: CASSIVLATYNSPLHF; DNA: TGTGCCAGTAGTATCGTCCTAGCTACCTATAATTCACCCCTCCACTTT
V: TRBV30; D: .; J: TRBJ1-2; size: .; CDR3: CAWMGGGGARYYGYTF; DNA: TGTGCCTGGATGGGGGGAGGGGGGGCCAGATACTATGGCTACACCTTC
V: TRBV11-2; D: TRBD2; J: TRBJ2-7; size: .; CDR3: CASSLLAGGRYEQYF; DNA: TGTGCCAGCAGCTTATTAGCGGGAGGAAGGTACGAGCAGTACTTC
V: TRBV2; D: TRBD2; J: TRBJ2-1; size: .; CDR3: CASKGKGGPANEQFF; DNA: TGTGCCAGCAAAGGGAAGGGAGGGCCCGCCAATGAGCAGTTCTTC
V: TRBV6-5; D: TRBD1; J: TRBJ1-2; size: .; CDR3: CASSLQGAYGGYTF; DNA: TGTGCCAGCAGTTTGCAGGGGGCGTATGGGGGCTACACCTTC
V: TRBV13; D: TRBD2; J: TRBJ2-7; size: .; CDR3: CASSLLAVSGEQYF; DNA: TGTGCCAGCAGCCTACTAGCGGTCTCCGGAGAGCAGTACTTC
V: TRBV27; D: TRBD1; J: TRBJ2-1; size: .; CDR3: CASSLDRGSGEQFF; DNA: TGTGCCAGCAGTTTAGACAGGGGGTCAGGTGAGCAGTTCTTC
V: TRBV13; D: TRBD2; J: TRBJ2-7; size: few; CDR3: CASSRPSGGAYEQYF; DNA: TGTGCCAGCAGCCGCCCTAGCGGGGGGGCCTACGAGCAGTACTTC
V: TRBV28; D: TRBD2; J: TRBJ2-7; size: .; CDR3: CASSFSGGRREQYF; DNA: TGTGCCAGCAGTTTCAGTGGCGGGAGAAGAGAGCAGTACTTC
V: TRBV29-1; D: TRBD1; J: TRBJ1-1; size: .; CDR3: CSTQGGPGAFF; DNA: TGCAGCACTCAGGGGGGCCCTGGCGCTTTCTTT
V: TRBV7-9; D: .; J: TRBJ2-7; size: .; CDR3: CASSLMRGDSYEQYF; DNA: TGTGCCAGCAGCTTAATGAGAGGAGACTCCTACGAGCAGTACTTC
V: TRBV28; D: .; J: TRBJ2-7; size: .; CDR3: CASSHYEQYF; DNA: TGTGCCAGCAGCCACTACGAGCAGTACTTC
V: TRBV11-3; D: TRBD2; J: TRBJ2-2; size: .; CDR3: CASSLVAGDTGELFF; DNA: TGTGCCAGCAGCTTAGTTGCGGGAGACACCGGGGAGCTGTTTTTT
V: TRBV4-3; D: TRBD2; J: TRBJ2-1; size: .; CDR3: CASSQTGGPGEQFF; DNA: TGCGCCAGCAGCCAGACGGGGGGGCCTGGGGAGCAGTTCTTC
V: TRBV18; D: .; J: TRBJ1-2; size: .; CDR3: CASSRGSQGRFPGHGYTF; DNA: TGTGCCAGCTCACGGGGTAGCCAGGGTCGGTTCCCTGGGCATGGCTACACCTTC
V: TRBV6-6; D: TRBD1; J: TRBJ2-3; size: .; CDR3: CASSLTGSDTQYF; DNA: TGTGCCAGCAGCCTGACAGGGTCCGATACGCAGTATTTT
V: TRBV11-1; D: .; J: TRBJ2-5; size: .; CDR3: CASSSQGPTILLQETQYF; DNA: TGTGCCAGCAGCTCCCAGGGGCCCACGATTTTACTCCAAGAGACCCAGTACTTC
V: TRBV6-5; D: .; J: TRBJ2-7; size: .; CDR3: CASSSPRGANEQYF; DNA: TGTGCCAGCAGTTCCCCCAGGGGGGCCAACGAGCAGTACTTC
V: TRBV6-1; D: TRBD1; J: TRBJ1-5; size: .; CDR3: CACAQGAGNQPQHF; DNA: TGTGCCTGCGCACAGGGGGCTGGGAATCAGCCCCAGCATTTT
V: TRBV9; D: .; J: TRBJ1-4; size: .; CDR3: CASSVASGTNEKLFF; DNA: TGTGCCAGCAGCGTAGCATCGGGGACTAATGAAAAACTGTTTTTT
V: TRBV27; D: TRBD1; J: TRBJ1-2; size: .; CDR3: CASSQPGQGGYTF; DNA: TGTGCCAGCAGTCAACCGGGACAGGGAGGCTACACCTTC
V: TRBV7-2; D: .; J: TRBJ2-2; size: .; CDR3: CASSFGLGNGELFF; DNA: TGTGCCAGCAGCTTTGGGCTCGGCAACGGGGAGCTGTTTTTT
V: TRBV5-1; D: TRBD2; J: TRBJ2-7; size: .; CDR3: CASSLKLAGVLREQYF; DNA: TGCGCCAGCAGCTTGAAACTAGCGGGAGTATTACGGGAGCAGTACTTC
V: TRBV7-3; D: .; J: TRBJ2-2; size: .; CDR3: CASSLAAGTNTGELFF; DNA: TGTGCCAGCAGCTTAGCGGCGGGAACGAACACCGGGGAGCTGTTTTTT
V: TRBV4-3; D: TRBD1; J: TRBJ1-2; size: .; CDR3: CASSQARTGPRNYGYTF; DNA: TGCGCCAGCAGCCAAGCGAGGACAGGGCCCCGGAACTATGGCTACACCTTC
V: TRBV7-8; D: .; J: TRBJ1-6; size: .; CDR3: CASRGDSPLHF; DNA: TGTGCCAGCCGGGGGGATTCACCCCTCCACTTT
V: TRBV28; D: TRBD1; J: TRBJ1-4; size: .; CDR3: CAAYPAGQGAKLFF; DNA: TGTGCCGCCTACCCGGCGGGACAGGGGGCGAAACTGTTTTTT
V: TRBV30; D: .; J: TRBJ2-6; size: .; CDR3: CAWSASSSGANVLTF; DNA: TGTGCCTGGAGTGCCTCTTCTTCTGGGGCCAACGTCCTGACTTTC
V: TRBV28; D: .; J: TRBJ1-3; size: .; CDR3: CASSLSSGNSGNTIYF; DNA: TGTGCCAGCAGTTTATCCTCGGGGAACTCTGGAAACACCATATATTTT
V: TRBV13; D: .; J: TRBJ2-3; size: .; CDR3: CASRLGGGTDTQYF; DNA: TGTGCCAGCAGGTTAGGGGGAGGAACAGATACGCAGTATTTT
V: TRBV19; D: TRBD2; J: TRBJ2-3; size: .; CDR3: CASSTLLPGWGGTDTQYF; DNA: TGTGCCAGTAGTACCCTCCTCCCCGGATGGGGGGGGACAGATACGCAGTATTTT
V: TRBV9; D: TRBD2; J: TRBJ2-5; size: few; CDR3: CASSVGSGGKTQYF; DNA: TGTGCCAGCAGCGTAGGAAGCGGGGGTAAGACCCAGTACTTC
V: TRBV7-3; D: .; J: TRBJ2-2; size: .; CDR3: CASSLLAGELFF; DNA: TGTGCCAGCAGCTTACTTGCCGGGGAGCTGTTTTTT
V: TRBV28; D: .; J: TRBJ1-5; size: .; CDR3: CASSLIRGVNQPQHF; DNA: TGTGCCAGCAGTTTAATCAGAGGTGTCAATCAGCCCCAGCATTTT
V: TRBV7-8; D: .; J: TRBJ2-3; size: .; CDR3: CASSLSTLGHSTDTQYF; DNA: TGTGCCAGCAGCTTATCTACCTTGGGGCATAGCACAGATACGCAGTATTTT
V: TRBV5-8; D: TRBD1; J: TRBJ1-6; size: .; CDR3: CASRRDRDRNSPLHF; DNA: TGTGCCAGCAGGCGGGACCGGGACAGGAATTCACCCCTCCACTTT
V: TRBV15; D: .; J: TRBJ2-1; size: .; CDR3: CATSRDSYEQFF; DNA: TGTGCCACCAGCAGAGATAGCTACGAGCAGTTCTTC
V: TRBV2; D: .; J: TRBJ2-6; size: .; CDR3: CASSEESTGANVLTF; DNA: TGTGCCAGCAGTGAGGAGAGCACCGGGGCCAACGTCCTGACTTTC
V: TRBV5-1; D: .; J: TRBJ2-1; size: .; CDR3: CASSLNLGANEQFF; DNA: TGCGCCAGCAGCTTGAACCTAGGGGCCAATGAGCAGTTCTTC
V: TRBV10-2; D: TRBD2; J: TRBJ2-7; size: .; CDR3: CASSVAASGTYEQYF; DNA: TGCGCCAGCAGTGTAGCGGCTAGCGGGACCTACGAGCAGTACTTC
V: TRBV6-5; D: TRBD1; J: TRBJ2-2; size: .; CDR3: CASSYSTGARTGELFF; DNA: TGTGCCAGCAGTTACTCAACAGGGGCAAGGACCGGGGAGCTGTTTTTT
V: TRBV19; D: TRBD1; J: TRBJ1-5; size: .; CDR3: CASSIWTGIGNQPQHF; DNA: TGTGCCAGTAGTATTTGGACAGGGATAGGCAATCAGCCCCAGCATTTT
V: TRBV9; D: .; J: TRBJ2-7; size: .; CDR3: CASRQGYEQYF; DNA: TGTGCCAGCAGACAGGGCTACGAGCAGTACTTC
V: TRBV6-1; D: TRBD1; J: TRBJ1-5; size: once; CDR3: CAGRQGRNSNQPQHF; DNA: TGTGCCGGCAGACAGGGTAGAAATAGCAATCAGCCCCAGCATTTT
V: TRBV19; D: TRBD1; J: TRBJ1-1; size: few; CDR3: CASSPGQLNTEAFF; DNA: TGTGCCAGTAGCCCGGGACAGCTTAACACTGAAGCTTTCTTT
V: TRBV18; D: TRBD1; J: TRBJ1-1; size: .; CDR3: CASSPILTGDTEAFF; DNA: TGTGCCAGCTCACCTATCCTGACAGGGGACACTGAAGCTTTCTTT
V: TRBV4-1; D: TRBD1; J: TRBJ1-1; size: once; CDR3: CASSHTGGNTEAFF; DNA: TGCGCCAGCAGCCACACAGGGGGGAACACTGAAGCTTTCTTT
V: TRBV7-9; D: .; J: TRBJ2-7; size: few; CDR3: CASSDLNQGRHRYEQYF; DNA: TGTGCCAGCAGCGATCTCAACCAGGGTAGGCATCGGTACGAGCAGTACTTC